Following are 28 T cell receptor beta chains from one sample sequenced in a study of blood T cell repertoires in COVID-19. Assay: immunoSEQ multiplex PCR; the TCRdb copy retains only in-frame clones and omits some. The sample records roughly 200,000 clones, approximately 83% being singletons. The sequenced material came from PBMCs or T cells enriched from blood (not recorded which). The receptors here all came from a woman aged 35 to 49 with acute COVID-19.

The chain carries TRBV7-9 and TRBJ2-1; TRBD1 matches at 9 bases. Per the germline V gene, CDR1 is SEHNR and CDR2 is FQNEAQ (reference sequence). This CDR3 is 15 amino acids long. The trim removed 5 bases at V and 8 bases at J, leaving 10 bases unmatched. CDR3 nucleotides: TGTGCCAGCAGCCCACAGGGGGCAGGGGGAGATGAGCAGTTCTTC. It is translated as CASSPQGAGGDEQFF.

This chain links TRBV30 with TRBJ2-3; 7 bases match TRBD1. J was trimmed by 5 bases and V by 4 bases; bases with no gene match: 3. Germline V CDR1 and CDR2: GTSNPN, SVGIG (reference sequence). The CDR3 consists of 12 residues. The CDR3 DNA reads as TGTGCCTGGACCCGACAGGGAGATACGCAGTATTTT. Its translation: CAWTRQGDTQYF.

The rearrangement uses TRBV7-2 and TRBJ2-5; TRBD2 agrees at 7 bases. CDR1 SGHTA and CDR2 FQGNSA come from the germline V gene. J gave up 4 bases and V 5 bases, and 7 bases lay outside the gene matches. The CDR3 consists of 14 residues. Here the CDR3 reads CASSASGRGETQYF. The CDR3 coding sequence is TGTGCCAGCAGCGCTAGCGGACGCGGAGAGACCCAGTACTTC. The entire variable domain, with the rest obtained from reference TRBV7-2 and TRBJ2-5, is as follows: GAGVSQSPSNKVTEKGKDVELRCDPISGHTALYWYRQSLGQGLEFLIYFQGNSAPDKSGLPSDRFSAERTGGSVSTLTIQRTQQEDSAVYLCASSASGRGETQYFGPGTRLLVL.

This clone came up a few times. This chain uses TRBV11-3 with TRBJ2-2; D gene ambiguous. Germline V gene lookup returns CDR1 SGHNT and CDR2 YENEEA. The germline V and J ends were trimmed by 5 bases and 0 bases, with 13 bases remaining between them. The CDR3 runs to 16 residues. CDR3 nucleotides: TGTGCCAGCAGCCTCCTACGAAACGCGAACACCGGGGAGCTGTTTTTT. Protein product: CASSLLRNANTGELFF.

The chain has TRBV27 and TRBJ1-6; D is undetermined. V gave up 4 bases and J gave up 10 bases, with 14 bases separating them. Germline V gene data show CDR1 as MNHEY and CDR2 as SMNVEV (reference sequence). The CDR3 runs to 14 residues. CDR3 coding DNA: TGTGCCAGCAGTTGGGGAGGGCGAGGGTCACCCCTCCACTTT. Its protein is CASSWGGRGSPLHF.

This chain links TRBV30 with TRBJ1-1, with 7 bases fitting TRBD1. Germline V lookup: CDR1 GTSNPN, CDR2 SVGIG (reference sequence). CDR3 length: 24 residues. Losses at the gene ends were 3 bases for V and 1 base for J; bases not matched to a gene: 35. DNA of the CDR3: TGTGCCTGGAGGAGCTTATTTGCTTACCAGGGGGACTTTGGCGTTCGACGAACGAACACTGAAGCTTTCTTT. Protein: CAWRSLFAYQGDFGVRRTNTEAFF.

The rearrangement links TRBV7-8 to TRBJ2-7; D perhaps matches TRBD2 (5 bases). The V and J ends lost 2 bases and 5 bases respectively, with 13 bases between them. CDR3 length: 14 amino acids. CDR1 is SGHVS, CDR2 FQNEAQ, per germline. The CDR3 region has the DNA TGTGCCAGCAGCTTATACAAGACCGGGAACGAGCAGTACTTC. Protein sequence: CASSLYKTGNEQYF.

Regarding this clone: A read error may account for a junction end that differs from germline. V gene TRBV19 combines with J gene TRBJ1-2; no clear D gene. The germline V gene encodes CDR1 LNHDA and CDR2 SQIVND (reference sequence). The CDR3 extends over 12 amino acids. The CDR3 here is CASSLERYGYTF. DNA for the CDR3: TGTGCCAGTAGTCTAGAGCGATATGGCTACACCTTC.

The V and J genes are TRBV19 and TRBJ2-1, with D unresolved. This CDR3 has 12 amino acids. CDR1 LNHDA and CDR2 SQIVND come from the germline V gene (reference sequence). V was clipped by 3 bases and J by 9 bases, with 9 bases between them. The CDR3 DNA reads as TGTGCCAGTAGTATCCAGCCGGGTGAGCAGTTCTTC. Translating it yields CASSIQPGEQFF.

As for this clone: One junction end disagrees with the germline gene, perhaps due to a read error. V usage is TRBV28 and J usage is TRBJ2-5, with 9 bases that match TRBD1. CDR3 length equals 15 residues. The V gene's germline CDR1 is MDHEN and CDR2 SYDVKM. The CDR3 sequence: CASSSAGTGQVTQYF. CDR3 DNA sequence: TGTGCCAGCAGTTCGGCCGGGACAGGGCAAGTGACCCAGTACTTC.

The sample holds one count of this clone. This rearrangement joins TRBV2 to TRBJ1-6, with 7 bases matching TRBD1. The junction had 5 bases not matched to a gene; V was cut back by 4 bases and J by 5 bases. CDR3 length: 15 amino acids. The germline CDR1 and CDR2 sequences are SNHLY and FYNNEI. CDR3 region: CASSGPTGNNSPLHF. The CDR3 DNA reads TGTGCCAGCAGTGGCCCGACAGGGAATAATTCACCCCTCCACTTT.

The chain joins TRBV29-1 to TRBJ1-1; possibly TRBD1 for D (5 bases). Germline V gene sequence: CDR1 SQVTM, CDR2 ANQGSEA. With 5 bases removed from V and 1 base from J, the gap between germline ends came to 11 bases. The CDR3 totals 13 residues. The CDR3 nucleotides are TGCAGCGTTTCAGGGCAGGCGAACACTGAAGCTTTCTTT. It specifies CSVSGQANTEAFF.

V usage is TRBV18 and J usage is TRBJ1-4, with TRBD1 identical over 7 bases. The germline V gene encodes CDR1 KGHSH and CDR2 LQKENI. The CDR3 totals 15 residues. V lost 3 bases and J lost 6; bases outside the gene matches: 7. CDR3 bases: TGTGCCAGCTCACCGAGACAGGGTTTCGATGAAAAACTGTTTTTT. The encoded protein is CASSPRQGFDEKLFF.

This clone was observed a few times. The rearrangement links TRBV29-1 to TRBJ1-2, with 8 bases lining up with TRBD1. Trimming took 8 bases from V and 6 from J; bases not matched to a gene: 8. Germline CDR1 and CDR2: SQVTM and ANQGSEA. The CDR3 runs 12 residues. The CDR3 reads CSTRTGSDGYTF. CDR3 in DNA: TGCAGCACCAGGACAGGGAGTGATGGCTACACCTTC. Full variable domain (outside the CDR3, taken from reference TRBV29-1 and TRBJ1-2): SAVISQKPSRDICQRGTSLTIQCQVDSQVTMMFWYRQQPGQSLTLIATANQGSEATYESGFVIDKFPISRPNLTFSTLTVSNMSPEDSSIYLCSTRTGSDGYTFGSGTRLTVV.

The chain uses TRBV11-3 and TRBJ2-7; D may be TRBD1 (6 bases). The CDR3 runs to 14 residues. V lost 4 bases, J lost 0 bases, and 10 bases lay in between. Per the germline V gene, CDR1 is SGHNT and CDR2 is YENEEA. The chain's CDR3 is CASSSDSFSYEQYF. In DNA, the CDR3 is TGTGCCAGCAGCTCGGACAGTTTCTCCTACGAGCAGTACTTC.

The genes are TRBV7-2 and TRBJ2-2, with 8 bases aligning to TRBD1. The length of the CDR3 is 15 residues. In germline, CDR1 is SGHTA, CDR2 FQGNSA. Unmatched junction bases numbered 6, after V lost 5 bases and J lost 4 bases. This chain's CDR3 is CASSAGTGPTGELFF. The DNA for the CDR3 is TGTGCCAGCAGCGCCGGGACAGGTCCCACCGGGGAGCTGTTTTTT.

CDR3 sequence reads: CASSLIAGVTGELFF. The CDR3 DNA follows: TGCGCCAGCAGCTTGATAGCGGGAGTTACCGGGGAGCTGTTTTTT. The chain recombines TRBV5-1 with TRBJ2-2; TRBD2 agrees at 9 bases. V dropped 1 base and J dropped 5; count of bases not matched to a gene: 3. CDR1 SGHRS and CDR2 YFSETQ come from the germline V gene. The CDR3 has 15 amino acids.

V gene TRBV6-5 combines with J gene TRBJ2-2; 8 positions agree with TRBD1. Unmatched junction bases numbered 4, after V lost 4 bases and J lost 6 bases. CDR1 is MNHEY and CDR2 is SVGAGI in the germline V gene. The length of the CDR3 is 14 residues. Here the CDR3 reads CASSLQGGPGELFF. CDR3 DNA sequence: TGTGCCAGCAGTTTACAGGGGGGTCCCGGGGAGCTGTTTTTT.

The CDR3 region has the DNA TGTGCCAGCAGCCCTCGGGACAGTACTGAGCAGTTCTTC. Its translation: CASSPRDSTEQFF. The V gene is TRBV11-3, the J gene TRBJ2-1, with 7 bases lining up with TRBD1. Germline lookup yields CDR1 SGHNT and CDR2 YENEEA. J gave up 9 bases and V 5 bases, and 7 bases lay outside the gene matches. The CDR3 consists of 13 residues.

Notes on this clone: The same CDR3 arises from other DNA sequences in this sample as well. V usage is TRBV28 and J usage is TRBJ2-3; 9 nucleotides line up with TRBD2. The CDR3 covers 15 residues. V dropped 6 bases and J dropped 0; count of bases not matched to a gene: 4. Germline CDR1 MDHEN, CDR2 SYDVKM. As DNA, the CDR3 is TGTGCCAGCAGCCGCACTAGCGGGAGCACAGATACGCAGTATTTT. Its protein product is CASSRTSGSTDTQYF. Variable domain in full (rest from reference TRBV28 and TRBJ2-3): DVKVTQSSRYLVKRTGEKVFLECVQDMDHENMFWYRQDPGLGLRLIYFSYDVKMKEKGDIPEGYSVSREKKERFSLILESASTNQTSMYLCASSRTSGSTDTQYFGPGTRLTVL.

The CDR3: CASIKDNSYEQYF. The CDR3 DNA is TGCGCCAGCATTAAGGACAACTCCTACGAGCAGTACTTC. This sequence joins TRBV10-1 and TRBJ2-7, with D perhaps matching TRBD1 (5 bases). There are 13 residues in the CDR3. V lost 7 bases to trimming and J lost 0 bases, with 10 bases between them. Germline-derived CDR1 and CDR2 are WNHNN and SYGVQD (reference sequence).

The chain joins TRBV4-1 to TRBJ2-7; weak D call: TRBD2 (5 bases). The CDR3 totals 13 residues. Germline CDR1 is MGHRA and CDR2 is YSYEKL. Trimming shortened V by 5 bases and J by 0 bases, and 8 bases separated the two germline ends. DNA for the CDR3: TGCGCCAGCAGCTGGGGAGACTCCTACGAGCAGTACTTC. This gives the protein CASSWGDSYEQYF.

Notes on this clone: The sample holds other DNA sequences that translate to the same CDR3. This chain links TRBV28 with TRBJ1-5; 9 nucleotides agree with TRBD1. Germline assignment: CDR1 MDHEN and CDR2 SYDVKM. The CDR3 totals 15 residues. Trimming took 4 bases from V and 1 from J; bases not matched to a gene: 2. Here the CDR3 DNA reads TGTGCCAGCAGTTCGGGACAGGGCAGCAATCAGCCCCAGCATTTT. Encoded protein: CASSSGQGSNQPQHF.

This clone was seen only a few times. The chain employs TRBV7-9 and TRBJ2-5, with D possibly TRBD2 on 5 matching bases. Trimming left V 1 base short and J 3 bases short, with 9 bases between. This CDR3 comprises 14 residues. CDR1 is SEHNR and CDR2 is FQNEAQ in the germline V gene (reference sequence). CDR3 bases: TGTGCCAGCAGCTTAGACACTAGTAAAGAGACCCAGTACTTC. Protein: CASSLDTSKETQYF.

This chain connects TRBV29-1 to TRBJ1-2; the D is unclear. V was trimmed by 3 bases and J by 2 bases, leaving 16 bases between them. This CDR3 has 15 amino acids. CDR1 SQVTM and CDR2 ANQGSEA come from the germline V gene. CDR3 sequence reads: CSVDAAAVFNYGYTF. The CDR3 DNA follows: TGCAGCGTTGATGCGGCAGCAGTTTTCAACTATGGCTACACCTTC.

The rearrangement links TRBV28 to TRBJ1-5; D is undetermined. This CDR3 is built from 12 residues. Trimming stripped 8 bases from V and 6 bases from J, with 11 bases between. Germline V gene lookup returns CDR1 MDHEN and CDR2 SYDVKM. CDR3 loop: CASHLFSQPQHF. Here the CDR3 DNA reads TGTGCCAGCCATTTGTTTAGTCAGCCCCAGCATTTT.

The V and J genes are TRBV28 and TRBJ1-2; TRBD1 is a possible D gene (5 bases). V was pared by 6 bases and J by 8 bases, with 16 bases between. CDR3 length: 13 residues. Germline V gene lookup returns CDR1 MDHEN and CDR2 SYDVKM. CDR3 in amino acids: CASRGTGISGYTF. The CDR3 DNA reads TGTGCCAGCAGGGGTACAGGAATAAGCGGCTACACCTTC.

V and J are TRBV5-5 and TRBJ2-3, with TRBD2 as a possible D gene (6 bases). The V end lost 4 bases, the J end lost 5 bases, and 8 bases lay between the germline ends. CDR3 length: 12 residues. Per germline, CDR1 SGHKS and CDR2 YYEKEE (reference sequence). The CDR3 sequence: CASSRRGDTQYF. CDR3 bases: TGTGCCAGCAGCCGGCGGGGAGATACGCAGTATTTT.